Below are 29 T cell receptor beta chains sequenced from a single sample in a study of blood T cell repertoires in COVID-19. Profiling relied on immunoSEQ multiplex PCR, and the TCRdb table lists in-frame clones only, not all of them. Here the sample spans 100,000 to 120,000 clones, about 72% being singletons. Sequencing was carried out using peripheral blood. These receptors were taken from an older woman with acute or convalescent COVID-19.

This clone has only a few counts. The chain uses TRBV10-1 and TRBJ2-7; 11 nucleotides align to TRBD2. Germline CDR1 reads WNHNN; CDR2 reads SYGVQD (reference sequence). CDR3 length: 15 residues. V lost 0 bases and J lost 6; bases outside the gene matches: 4. CDR3 bases: TGCGCCAGCAGTGAGTCTTTAGGGACTAGCGGCGAGCAGTACTTC. This codes for CASSESLGTSGEQYF.

The V gene is TRBV11-2, the J gene TRBJ1-6, with D possibly being TRBD1 (6 bases). The CDR3 has 15 amino acids. Looked up from germline, CDR1 is SGHAT and CDR2 is FQNNGV. Trimming removed 4 bases at V and 7 bases at J, with 14 bases between. CDR3 residues: CASSSIRGRNSPLHF. CDR3 bases: TGTGCCAGCAGCTCAATCAGGGGACGAAATTCACCCCTCCACTTT.

This sequence joins TRBV3-1 (or the pseudogene TRBV3-2) and TRBJ1-1; possibly TRBD1 for D (5 bases). The germline V gene encodes CDR1 LGHDT and CDR2 YNNKEL (reference sequence). This CDR3 is 13 amino acids long. Trimming removed 3 bases from V and 4 bases from J, with 9 bases in between. This CDR3 is CASSHRDSTEAFF. In DNA, the CDR3 is TGTGCCAGCAGCCACAGGGATAGCACTGAAGCTTTCTTT.

The chain is built from TRBV3-1 (or the pseudogene TRBV3-2) and TRBJ1-5, with TRBD1 matching over 7 bases. The V segment lost 3 bases and the J segment 4 bases; nucleotides outside the gene matches: 3. This CDR3 comprises 14 residues. Per germline, CDR1 LGHDT and CDR2 YNNKEL (reference sequence). CDR3 DNA: TGTGCCAGCAGCCATTCAGGGGGGAATCAGCCCCAGCATTTT. This codes for CASSHSGGNQPQHF.

This clone was counted between two and nine times. Written as DNA, the CDR3 is TGTGCCAGCAGCCAAGGGCAGGTTAACTATGGCTACACCTTC. Translated: CASSQGQVNYGYTF. The rearrangement links TRBV3-1 (or the pseudogene TRBV3-2) to TRBJ1-2, with D uncertain. V was pared by 1 base and J by 1 base, with 7 bases between. Germline V gene sequence: CDR1 LGHDT, CDR2 YNNKEL (reference sequence). This CDR3 has 14 residues.

The CDR3 reads CASRATGGNTEAFF. CDR3 sequence (DNA): TGCGCCAGCAGGGCGACAGGGGGGAACACTGAAGCTTTCTTT. The chain has TRBV5-1 and TRBJ1-1; the match to TRBD1 covers 9 bases. Germline CDR1 SGHRS, CDR2 YFSETQ. The CDR3 is 14 residues long. V was clipped by 5 bases and J by 1 base; unmatched bases: 3. The complete variable domain, with remaining parts taken from reference TRBV5-1 and TRBJ1-1, reads KAGVTQTPRYLIKTRGQQVTLSCSPISGHRSVSWYQQTPGQGLQFLFEYFSETQRNKGNFPGRFSGRQFSNSRSEMNVSTLELGDSALYLCASRATGGNTEAFFGQGTRLTVV.

The CDR3 sequence is CASSPRQPTGTTEAFF. The DNA of the CDR3 is TGTGCCAGCAGCCCCAGACAACCCACAGGGACCACTGAAGCTTTCTTT. This chain joins TRBV3-1 (or the pseudogene TRBV3-2) and TRBJ1-1, with D possibly being TRBD1 (6 bases). CDR1 is LGHDT and CDR2 is YNNKEL in the germline V gene (reference sequence). CDR3 length equals 16 residues. The V and J ends lost 4 bases and 4 bases respectively, with 19 bases between them.

The chain links TRBV27 to TRBJ1-2; tentatively, D is TRBD1 (6 bases). Trimming removed 3 bases at V and 4 bases at J, with 18 bases between. Per germline, CDR1 MNHEY and CDR2 SMNVEV (reference sequence). The CDR3 is 16 amino acids. CDR3 nucleotides: TGTGCCAGCAGTTTGCGTGGACAGCGCCTCCTCTATGGCTACACCTTC. Translation gives CASSLRGQRLLYGYTF.

This clone was detected once. This chain joins TRBV19 and TRBJ2-5, with 9 bases that match TRBD1. J gave up 5 bases and V 3 bases, and 7 bases lay outside the gene matches. Germline assignment: CDR1 LNHDA and CDR2 SQIVND (reference sequence). The CDR3 contains 15 residues. The CDR3 DNA reads TGTGCCAGTAGTATTCGTACAGGGGGCGCGGAGACCCAGTACTTC. This sequence encodes CASSIRTGGAETQYF.

This chain connects TRBV6-1 to TRBJ2-1, with D unresolved. The V gene's germline CDR1 is MNHNS and CDR2 SASEGT. This CDR3 spans 13 amino acids. Trimming took off 0 bases at V and 9 bases at J, with 9 bases between the two ends. The CDR3 DNA follows: TGTGCCAGCAGTGAAGCGCTTCGTAGTGAGCAGTTCTTC. Its translation: CASSEALRSEQFF.

This rearrangement joins TRBV3-1 (or the pseudogene TRBV3-2) to TRBJ1-1; D is perhaps TRBD1 (5 bases). The CDR3 totals 14 residues. The germline gives CDR1 LGHDT, CDR2 YNNKEL (reference sequence). V gave up 4 bases and J gave up 1 base, with 10 bases separating them. CDR3 nucleotides: TGTGCCAGCAGCCCAACTCAGGGGAACACTGAAGCTTTCTTT. Its translation: CASSPTQGNTEAFF.

This sequence joins TRBV7-9 and TRBJ2-3; D perhaps matches TRBD1 (6 bases). V lost 2 bases and J 3 bases, leaving 15 bases between the germline ends. Germline loops: CDR1 SEHNR, CDR2 FQNEAQ (reference sequence). CDR3 length: 16 residues. DNA of the CDR3: TGTGCCAGCAGCTTAAGGGCAGGGGATGGGACAGATACGCAGTATTTT. Translated, it gives CASSLRAGDGTDTQYF.

The chain has TRBV6-5 and TRBJ1-2; 11 nucleotides match TRBD1. CDR1 MNHEY and CDR2 SVGAGI come from the germline V gene. The V and J ends lost 5 bases and 8 bases, in that order; junction bases with no gene match: 10. The CDR3 totals 15 residues. CDR3 amino acids: CASSTTGQGAPGYTF. CDR3 nucleotide sequence: TGTGCCAGCAGTACGACCGGACAGGGGGCGCCCGGCTACACCTTC.

V usage is TRBV18 and J usage is TRBJ2-3; 9 nucleotides match TRBD1. V shed 5 bases, J shed 3 bases, and the junction held 6 bases outside the gene matches. Germline values: CDR1 KGHSH, CDR2 LQKENI. The CDR3 is 15 residues long. As DNA, the CDR3 is TGTGCCAGCTCATCGCGACAGGGGGAAACAGATACGCAGTATTTT. This translates into CASSSRQGETDTQYF.

The V call is TRBV11-1, the J call TRBJ1-2; perhaps TRBD1 as D (6 bases). Germline loops: CDR1 SGHAT, CDR2 FQDESV (reference sequence). Trimming took off 3 bases at V and 8 bases at J, with 10 bases between the two ends. This CDR3 contains 12 residues. Written as DNA, the CDR3 is TGTGCCAGCAGCTTCCAGGGGTTGGGCTACACCTTC. Its translation is CASSFQGLGYTF.

V is TRBV7-2 and J is TRBJ1-6, with 8 bases fitting TRBD1. The CDR3 is made up of 18 amino acids. The V gene end was trimmed by 3 bases and the J gene end by 0 bases; junction bases not matched to a gene: 7. Germline assignment: CDR1 SGHTA and CDR2 FQGNSA. CDR3 protein: CASSFLRQGSSYNSPLHF. CDR3 in DNA: TGTGCCAGCAGCTTCCTCCGACAGGGGAGCTCCTATAATTCACCCCTCCACTTT.

The V gene is TRBV4-2, the J gene TRBJ2-1, with 8 bases matching TRBD2. Germline CDR1 and CDR2: LGHNA and YNFKEQ. The ends lost 0 bases at V and 4 bases at J; junction bases unmatched: 11. The CDR3 is 18 amino acids. The CDR3: CASSQDLVRGGQYNEQFF. CDR3 coding DNA: TGTGCCAGCAGCCAAGATCTAGTACGGGGGGGCCAGTACAATGAGCAGTTCTTC.

The chain combines TRBV19 with TRBJ1-2; tentatively, D is TRBD1 (6 bases). The germline gives CDR1 LNHDA, CDR2 SQIVND (reference sequence). V was trimmed by 8 bases and J by 8 bases, leaving 12 bases between them. The CDR3 has 11 amino acids. The CDR3 bases are TGTGCCAGTGGCAGGGGATACGGCTACACCTTC. Translation gives CASGRGYGYTF. Full variable domain (outside the CDR3, taken from reference TRBV19 and TRBJ1-2): DGGITQSPKYLFRKEGQNVTLSCEQNLNHDAMYWYRQDPGQGLRLIYYSQIVNDFQKGDIAEGYSVSREKKESFPLTVTSAQKNPTAFYLCASGRGYGYTFGSGTRLTVV.

The chain joins TRBV6-1 to TRBJ1-6; no reliable D call. The CDR3 totals 14 residues. CDR1 and CDR2 from the germline V gene are MNHNS and SASEGT. Between the trimmed V and J ends, which lost 2 bases and 7 bases, there was a span of 9 bases. The CDR3 DNA reads as TGTGCCAGCAGTGAATCACAGACCAATTCACCCCTCCACTTT. Protein product: CASSESQTNSPLHF.

The J gene is TRBJ1-1, the V gene TRBV7-2; TRBD1 might be the D (6 bases). The CDR3 has 15 amino acids. The V end lost 1 base, the J end lost 1 base, and 10 bases lay between the germline ends. The germline V gene has CDR1 SGHTA and CDR2 FQGNSA. The DNA of the CDR3 is TGTGCCAGCAGCTTAGTATCAGGGGCGAACACTGAAGCTTTCTTT. Protein: CASSLVSGANTEAFF.

This clone was seen just once. The CDR3 reads CASSFRRLSPLHF. As DNA, the CDR3 is TGTGCCAGCAGTTTTCGTAGACTTTCACCCCTCCACTTT. This chain connects TRBV28 to TRBJ1-6; unclear D gene. CDR3 length: 13 residues. In germline, CDR1 is MDHEN, CDR2 SYDVKM. Trimming removed 3 bases at V and 9 bases at J, with 9 bases between.

This clone showed up just once. The gene calls are TRBV4-1 and TRBJ1-1; TRBD1 agrees at 9 bases. The CDR3 consists of 13 residues. The germline gives CDR1 MGHRA, CDR2 YSYEKL. V gave up 2 bases and J gave up 12 bases; unmatched junction bases: 7. The CDR3 sequence is CASSQSGTGKTFF. CDR3 nucleotide sequence: TGCGCCAGCAGCCAATCCGGGACAGGGAAAACTTTCTTT.

This clone was recorded a few times. The chain recombines TRBV6-2 or TRBV6-3 with TRBJ1-1, with 8 positions matching TRBD1. The CDR3 extends over 17 amino acids. V lost 0 bases to trimming and J lost 4 bases; unmatched junction nucleotides: 10. CDR1 and CDR2 from the germline V gene are MNHEY and SVGEGT. In DNA, the CDR3 is TGTGCCAGCAGTTACTCGACAGGGGACAGAAGATTCACTGAAGCTTTCTTT. It specifies CASSYSTGDRRFTEAFF.

The V and J genes are TRBV4-2 and TRBJ1-3; weak D call: TRBD1 (6 bases). The ends were cut back, 0 bases at V and 0 bases at J, with 12 bases in the middle. CDR3 length equals 17 residues. CDR1 is LGHNA, CDR2 YNFKEQ, per germline. CDR3 in DNA: TGTGCCAGCAGCCAAGATTTGCCCAGGGGCTCTGGAAACACCATATATTTT. This translates into CASSQDLPRGSGNTIYF.

The chain is built from TRBV9 and TRBJ2-3, with TRBD1 matching 7 bases. Germline CDR1 reads SGDLS; CDR2 reads YYNGEE. CDR3 length: 16 amino acids. Trimming removed 2 bases from V and 5 bases from J; junction bases left unmatched: 11. CDR3 in amino acids: CASSVGTAVQVDTQYF. DNA for the CDR3: TGTGCCAGCAGCGTTGGGACAGCCGTACAGGTAGATACGCAGTATTTT.

This clone was observed once. The CDR3 bases are TGCGCCAGCAAACCTCGCAGCCTGCTCACCGGCGGAGATACGCAGTATTTT. Residues: CASKPRSLLTGGDTQYF. The V gene is TRBV5-1, the J gene TRBJ2-3, with D hard to call. The V gene's germline CDR1 is SGHRS and CDR2 YFSETQ. V lost 6 bases, J lost 5 bases, and 25 bases lay in between. CDR3 length: 17 amino acids.

V and J are TRBV12-2 and TRBJ1-1; TRBD1, the table's D call, was not compared with the DNA. TRBV12-2 corresponds to a pseudogene. The CDR3 has 13 residues. The CDR3 DNA reads TGTGCAAGTCGCTTTGTTAAGGGGGCCGAAGCTTTCTTT. Amino acids: CASRFVKGAEAFF.

This sequence joins TRBV5-1 and TRBJ1-2; 8 bases are a match to TRBD1. Per the germline V gene, CDR1 is SGHRS and CDR2 is YFSETQ. Trimming removed 3 bases from V and 3 bases from J; junction bases left unmatched: 4. CDR3 length: 14 amino acids. The CDR3, as DNA: TGCGCCAGCAGCTCAGGGGGCGCTGACTATGGCTACACCTTC. Its protein is CASSSGGADYGYTF.

The gene calls are TRBV11-3 and TRBJ2-2, with a possible D match to TRBD1 (6 bases). From germline, CDR1 is SGHNT and CDR2 YENEEA. V was shortened by 6 bases and J by 3 bases, with 26 bases between the two germline ends. The CDR3 sequence is 19 residues long. CDR3 sequence (DNA): TGTGCCAGCAGACGAAACCCGGACAGTACCCTATATGACACCGGGGAGCTGTTTTTT. It yields the protein CASRRNPDSTLYDTGELFF. The full variable domain, in which reference TRBV11-3 and TRBJ2-2 provide the parts outside the CDR3, is EAGVVQSPRYKIIEKKQPVAFWCNPISGHNTLYWYLQNLGQGPELLIRYENEEAVDDSQLPKDRFSAERLKGVDSTLKIQPAELGDSAVYLCASRRNPDSTLYDTGELFFGEGSRLTVL.